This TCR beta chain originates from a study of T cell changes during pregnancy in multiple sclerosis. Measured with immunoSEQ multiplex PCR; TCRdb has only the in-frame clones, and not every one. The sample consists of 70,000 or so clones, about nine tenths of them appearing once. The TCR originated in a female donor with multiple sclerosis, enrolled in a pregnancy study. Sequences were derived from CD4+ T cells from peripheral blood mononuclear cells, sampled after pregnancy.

CDR3 protein: CASTEGSGNYGYTF. The CDR3 bases are TGTGCCAGTACGGAGGGTTCAGGGAACTATGGCTACACCTTC. The chain carries TRBV19 and TRBJ1-2; D perhaps matches TRBD1 (5 bases). The CDR3 has 14 residues. Per the germline V gene, CDR1 is LNHDA and CDR2 is SQIVND (reference sequence). The V and J ends lost 7 bases and 2 bases respectively, with 14 bases between them. Full variable domain (outside the CDR3, taken from reference TRBV19 and TRBJ1-2): DGGITQSPKYLFRKEGQNVTLSCEQNLNHDAMYWYRQDPGQGLRLIYYSQIVNDFQKGDIAEGYSVSREKKESFPLTVTSAQKNPTAFYLCASTEGSGNYGYTFGSGTRLTVV.